The present entry profiles one T cell receptor beta chain with its context. Authors' processing steps: By means of reference gene primer amplification, nucleated cell counts were estimated. Clones were sequenced by immunoSEQ multiplex PCR, and TCRdb holds only the in-frame ones, with some missing. V, J and clone size reflect that table, while D and trimming were determined from the DNA. The table includes more than 85,000 clones, more than 65% detected once. This sample stems from a study of blood T cell repertoires in COVID-19. As for the study in general: Samples taken during acute and convalescent COVID-19 were collected in the United States, Italy and Spain. PBMCs, B-cell-depleted T cells, or T cells provided the cDNA or gDNA that made up the material.

Between the trimmed V and J ends, which lost 0 bases and 8 bases, there was a span of 7 bases. The CDR3 is 12 amino acids. CDR1 is GTSNPN and CDR2 is SVGIG in the germline V gene (reference sequence). Sequencing used peripheral blood. This sequence was found in a woman of 80 years or more with acute or convalescent COVID-19. This rearrangement joins TRBV30 to TRBJ2-2; D not resolved. The CDR3 DNA sequence: TGTGCCTGGAGTGTACGGCGGGGGGAGCTGTTTTTT. This translates into CAWSVRRGELFF. Full variable domain (rest looked up from reference TRBV30 and TRBJ2-2): SQTIHQWPATLVQPVGSPLSLECTVEGTSNPNLYWYRQAAGRGLQLLFYSVGIGQISSEVPQNLSASRPQDRQFILSSKKLLLSDSGFYLCAWSVRRGELFFGEGSRLTVL.